This T cell receptor beta chain was captured in a study of cytomegalovirus exposure and HLA in healthy donors. Across the whole study: In a previous analysis, nearly 120 million unique TCR beta sequences were found from 150 million to 200 million T cells. Study-wide findings and caveats: It was confirmed in vitro that a few of the CMV-associated chains were specific for CMV antigens.

About this clone itself: The target antigen is unknown.

The PCR used 60 Vbeta and 13 Jbeta primers. TCRdb's copy holds only in-frame clones and misses some; the assay was immunoSEQ multiplex PCR. In the table there are 95,000 to 150,000 clones, 81% of which are singletons. Germline CDR1 and CDR2: MNHNY and SVGAGI (reference sequence). The CDR3 has 15 residues. The V and J ends lost 6 bases and 6 bases, in that order; junction bases with no gene match: 11. The rearrangement uses TRBV6-6 and TRBJ1-5; 7 bases fit TRBD1. The sequencing sample was made of PBMCs. The receptor's source is a woman in her 40s in good health and CMV-seronegative. CDR3: CASSDSGQRSQPQHF. In nucleotides, the CDR3 is TGTGCCAGCAGCGACTCGGGACAGCGAAGTCAGCCCCAGCATTTT.